The 18 T cell receptor beta chains below come from one sample, sequenced in a study of OX40 agonist ivuxolimab in advanced cancers. Only in-frame clones appear in the TCRdb table, and some are missing; sequencing was by immunoSEQ multiplex PCR. The sample lists 55,000 to 70,000 clones, 84% seen once, with approximately 4.2% in the top ten. The material was CD4+ or CD8+ T cells sorted from blood, obtained in a trial of the OX40 agonist ivuxolimab. These receptors were obtained from an adult with an advanced solid tumor such as melanoma, head and neck, liver or kidney cancer.

The chain carries TRBV29-1 and TRBJ1-1, with 7 nucleotides matching TRBD1. V shed 6 bases, J shed 0 bases, and the junction held 10 bases outside the gene matches. The V gene's germline CDR1 is SQVTM and CDR2 ANQGSEA. CDR3 length: 15 amino acids. The CDR3 DNA follows: TGCAGCGTGTACGGCGCGGACAGGATGAACACTGAAGCTTTCTTT. Protein: CSVYGADRMNTEAFF.

V is TRBV5-5 and J is TRBJ1-2; 8 bases align to TRBD1. Per germline, CDR1 SGHKS and CDR2 YYEKEE (reference sequence). The CDR3 length is 15 residues. The ends lost 4 bases at V and 8 bases at J; junction bases unmatched: 13. The CDR3 is CASSPLDRAIGGYTF. CDR3 bases: TGTGCCAGCAGCCCCCTGGACAGGGCGATCGGGGGCTACACCTTC.

This CDR3 reads CASSLPVQGTGELFF. The CDR3 coding sequence is TGTGCCAGCAGCTTGCCAGTGCAGGGAACCGGGGAGCTGTTTTTT. V gene TRBV5-5 combines with J gene TRBJ2-2; tentative D call: TRBD1 (5 bases). Germline values: CDR1 SGHKS, CDR2 YYEKEE (reference sequence). The CDR3 spans 15 residues. Deletions cut 1 base from V and 5 bases from J, with 12 bases between. The full variable domain, with the rest looked up from reference TRBV5-5 and TRBJ2-2, is DAGVTQSPTHLIKTRGQQVTLRCSPISGHKSVSWYQQVLGQGPQFIFQYYEKEERGRGNFPDRFSARQFPNYSSELNVNALLLGDSALYLCASSLPVQGTGELFFGEGSRLTVL.

This chain joins TRBV11-3 and TRBJ2-1, with 9 positions matching TRBD2. Germline V gene data show CDR1 as SGHNT and CDR2 as YENEEA. The V gene end was trimmed by 3 bases and the J gene end by 8 bases; junction bases not matched to a gene: 5. This CDR3 spans 14 amino acids. CDR3 in amino acids: CASSFSGSIDEQFF. CDR3 DNA sequence: TGTGCCAGCAGCTTTAGCGGGAGCATCGATGAGCAGTTCTTC.

The rearrangement joins TRBV13 to TRBJ2-7, with D tentatively TRBD1 (6 bases). Germline values: CDR1 PRHDT, CDR2 FYEKMQ (reference sequence). V was clipped by 2 bases and J by 3 bases, with 26 bases between them. The CDR3 is made up of 19 amino acids. The CDR3 protein is CASSLNPLRDISTHYEQYF. CDR3 DNA sequence: TGTGCCAGCAGCTTAAACCCCCTCCGGGACATCTCAACCCACTACGAGCAGTACTTC. Full variable domain (rest looked up from reference TRBV13 and TRBJ2-7): AAGVIQSPRHLIKEKRETATLKCYPIPRHDTVYWYQQGPGQDPQFLISFYEKMQSDKGSIPDRFSAQQFSDYHSELNMSSLELGDSALYFCASSLNPLRDISTHYEQYFGPGTRLTVT.

The chain carries TRBV29-1 and TRBJ1-2; D unresolved. The germline V gene encodes CDR1 SQVTM and CDR2 ANQGSEA. V was clipped by 6 bases and J by 4 bases, with 9 bases between them. The CDR3 loop spans 11 amino acids. The CDR3 protein is CSVGSLYGYTF. The CDR3 nucleotides are TGCAGCGTAGGTTCGCTCTATGGCTACACCTTC.

V usage is TRBV19 and J usage is TRBJ2-7; TRBD2 matches 9 bases. J lost 7 bases, V lost 6 bases, and 13 bases had no gene match. The CDR3 sequence is 15 residues long. Per the germline V gene, CDR1 is LNHDA and CDR2 is SQIVND (reference sequence). The CDR3 region has the DNA TGTGCCAGTAGCTCCGAGGCGGGAGGGCCGGGGGAGCAGTACTTC. Its translation: CASSSEAGGPGEQYF. Looking up the rest from reference TRBV19 and TRBJ2-7 gives the full variable domain: DGGITQSPKYLFRKEGQNVTLSCEQNLNHDAMYWYRQDPGQGLRLIYYSQIVNDFQKGDIAEGYSVSREKKESFPLTVTSAQKNPTAFYLCASSSEAGGPGEQYFGPGTRLTVT.

The rearrangement joins TRBV10-3 to TRBJ2-2, with D uncertain. From germline, CDR1 is ENHRY and CDR2 SYGVKD. This CDR3 has 16 amino acids. Trimming took off 1 base at V and 6 bases at J, with 15 bases between the two ends. Here the CDR3 reads CAISEFGQPIAGELFF. The CDR3 DNA reads TGTGCCATCAGTGAGTTCGGGCAGCCGATCGCCGGGGAGCTGTTTTTT.

The rearrangement joins TRBV2 to TRBJ1-5; D might be TRBD1 (6 bases). Trimming left V 5 bases short and J 4 bases short, with 12 bases between. Looked up from germline, CDR1 is SNHLY and CDR2 is FYNNEI. The CDR3 has 14 amino acids. The CDR3 DNA sequence: TGTGCCAGCAGTCCCTGGACAGAGAATCAGCCCCAGCATTTT. This gives the protein CASSPWTENQPQHF.

This rearrangement joins TRBV11-2 to TRBJ2-1, with a tentative D call TRBD2 (6 bases). The germline CDR1 and CDR2 sequences are SGHAT and FQNNGV. The CDR3 extends over 13 amino acids. V gave up 3 bases and J gave up 5 bases, with 8 bases separating them. The CDR3 coding sequence is TGTGCCAGCAGCTTGGGACTGGACAATGAGCAGTTCTTC. Translation gives CASSLGLDNEQFF.

The rearrangement joins TRBV18 to TRBJ2-7; D is unclear. The CDR3 spans 11 residues. Germline CDR1 is KGHSH and CDR2 is LQKENI. V was trimmed by 2 bases and J by 6 bases, leaving 5 bases between them. The chain's CDR3 is CASSPDVEQYF. The CDR3 bases are TGTGCCAGCTCACCAGACGTCGAGCAGTACTTC. The entire variable domain, with the rest obtained from reference TRBV18 and TRBJ2-7, is as follows: NAGVMQNPRHLVRRRGQEARLRCSPMKGHSHVYWYRQLPEEGLKFMVYLQKENIIDESGMPKERFSAEFPKEGPSILRIQQVVRGDSAAYFCASSPDVEQYFGPGTRLTVT.

The rearrangement uses TRBV7-2 and TRBJ2-4; D call uncertain. Germline CDR1 is SGHTA and CDR2 is FQGNSA. The CDR3 is 15 amino acids. V was shortened by 4 bases and J by 0 bases, with 10 bases between the two germline ends. The CDR3 sequence: CASSSRKLAKNIQYF. CDR3 sequence (DNA): TGTGCCAGCAGCTCACGAAAGCTAGCCAAAAACATTCAGTACTTC.

J is TRBJ2-3 and V is TRBV7-9; D gene unclear. Looked up from germline, CDR1 is SEHNR and CDR2 is FQNEAQ (reference sequence). The CDR3 consists of 13 residues. The V gene lost 2 bases and the J gene lost 5 bases, with 8 bases spanning the gap. The CDR3 sequence: CASSLFYVDTQYF. As DNA, the CDR3 is TGTGCCAGCAGCTTATTTTACGTAGATACGCAGTATTTT.

CDR3: CASSVEVASSYNEQFF. The CDR3 DNA is TGTGCCAGCAGCGTCGAAGTCGCGAGCTCCTACAATGAGCAGTTCTTC. The J gene is TRBJ2-1, the V gene TRBV9; D remains ambiguous. The germline V gene has CDR1 SGDLS and CDR2 YYNGEE. CDR3 length: 16 amino acids. V lost 2 bases to trimming and J lost 0 bases, with 12 bases between them.

This clone was picked up one time. This chain links TRBV12-2 with TRBJ1-4. TRBV12-2 is noted as a pseudogene. The CDR3 is 13 amino acids. The CDR3 bases are TGTGCAAGTCGCTCGGGATCTAATGAAAAACTGTTTTTT. It encodes CASRSGSNEKLFF.

In this sample, this clone turned up once. V usage is TRBV4-1 and J usage is TRBJ1-5, with D hard to call. Germline CDR1 reads MGHRA; CDR2 reads YSYEKL. Trimming shortened V by 1 base and J by 11 bases, and 15 bases separated the two germline ends. CDR3 length: 14 amino acids. The CDR3 loop is CASSQGAGLSTQHF. CDR3 nucleotides: TGCGCCAGCAGCCAAGGGGCAGGATTGTCCACCCAGCATTTT.

The chain links TRBV4-1 to TRBJ1-1, with D possibly TRBD1 on 5 matching bases. The CDR3 loop spans 14 amino acids. Germline CDR1 reads MGHRA; CDR2 reads YSYEKL. Trimming shortened V by 6 bases and J by 7 bases, and 18 bases separated the two germline ends. The CDR3 region is CASRKDEIQGEAFF. CDR3 coding DNA: TGCGCCAGCAGAAAAGACGAAATCCAGGGTGAAGCTTTCTTT.

This sequence joins TRBV18 and TRBJ2-7, with D possibly matching TRBD1 (5 bases). Germline CDR1 is KGHSH and CDR2 is LQKENI. The V end lost 0 bases, the J end lost 6 bases, and 12 bases lay between the germline ends. The CDR3 sequence is 14 residues long. This chain's CDR3 is CASSPPARGGEQYF. Here the CDR3 DNA reads TGTGCCAGCTCACCACCGGCTAGGGGCGGCGAGCAGTACTTC.